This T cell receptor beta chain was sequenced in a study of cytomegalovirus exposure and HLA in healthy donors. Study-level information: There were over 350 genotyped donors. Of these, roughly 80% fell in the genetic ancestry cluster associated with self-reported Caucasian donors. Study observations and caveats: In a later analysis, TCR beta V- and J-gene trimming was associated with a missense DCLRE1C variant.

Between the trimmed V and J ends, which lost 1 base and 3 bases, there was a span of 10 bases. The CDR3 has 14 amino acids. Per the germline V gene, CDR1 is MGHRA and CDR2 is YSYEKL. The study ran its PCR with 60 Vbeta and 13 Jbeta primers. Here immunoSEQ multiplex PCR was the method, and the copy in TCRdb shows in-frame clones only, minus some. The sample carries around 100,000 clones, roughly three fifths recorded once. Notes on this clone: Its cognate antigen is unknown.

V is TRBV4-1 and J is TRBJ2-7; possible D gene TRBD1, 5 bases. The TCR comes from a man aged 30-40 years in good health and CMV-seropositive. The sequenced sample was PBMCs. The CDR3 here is CASSQGRGRYEQYF. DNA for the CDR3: TGCGCCAGCAGCCAAGGAAGGGGCCGCTACGAGCAGTACTTC.